The 15 T cell receptor beta chains reported below all come from one sample, sequenced in a study of preoperative IRX-2 immunotherapy in early breast cancer. TCRdb's table, derived via immunoSEQ multiplex PCR, lists solely in-frame clones and lacks some. This table has under 35,000 clones, 82% appearing once. Treatment defined: preoperative locoregional IRX-2 cytokine immunotherapy. Sampling was carried out from a patient treated with IRX-2 immunotherapy. The receptors derive from a human donor with breast cancer.

This clone was observed a few times. This chain uses TRBV1 with TRBJ2-4; no check of the table's D call, TRBD1, against the DNA was made. TRBV1 is given as a pseudogene. The CDR3 has 14 amino acids. The CDR3 region has the DNA TGCGCCAGCAGCCAGGACAGGACGAAAAACATTCAGTACTTC. Translating it yields CASSQDRTKNIQYF.

The chain combines TRBV6-8 with TRBJ1-1, with 7 bases matching TRBD1. This CDR3 spans 14 amino acids. From germline, CDR1 is MNHGY and CDR2 SAAAGT. Trimming removed 6 bases from V and 2 bases from J; junction bases left unmatched: 6. The CDR3 DNA sequence: TGTGCCAGCAGGCCGGGACAGACAAACACTGAAGCTTTCTTT. Its protein product is CASRPGQTNTEAFF.

CDR3 DNA: TGTGCCCGAGAAGCGGGGCGGGGAAATGAGCAGTTCTTC. Protein: CAREAGRGNEQFF. The chain employs TRBV30 and TRBJ2-1, with 7 bases that match TRBD2. Trimming at V came to 8 bases and at J to 7 bases, leaving 11 bases not matched to a gene. Germline V gene data show CDR1 as GTSNPN and CDR2 as SVGIG (reference sequence). The CDR3 extends over 13 amino acids.

The CDR3 reads CATSSGVVGYGYTF. The CDR3 bases are TGTGCCACCAGCAGCGGTGTAGTTGGCTATGGCTACACCTTC. The chain combines TRBV15 with TRBJ1-2; D is uncertain. Germline CDR1 LNHNV, CDR2 YYDKDF (reference sequence). The CDR3 spans 14 residues. The germline V and J ends were trimmed by 3 bases and 4 bases, with 12 bases remaining between them.

This chain uses TRBV12-5 with TRBJ2-2; no reliable D call. Germline assignment: CDR1 LGHNT and CDR2 FRNRAP. CDR3 length: 15 amino acids. The CDR3 is CASTHPVVRAGELFF. The CDR3, as DNA: TGTGCCAGCACCCATCCTGTAGTCCGCGCCGGGGAGCTGTTTTTT.

The chain links TRBV6-8 to TRBJ1-1; weak D call: TRBD1 (5 bases). CDR1 and CDR2 from the germline V gene are MNHGY and SAAAGT. The V and J ends lost 7 bases and 2 bases respectively, with 14 bases between them. The CDR3 extends over 14 amino acids. The CDR3 bases are TGTGCCAGCAAAGGGGAGATTGAAAACACTGAAGCTTTCTTT. Protein sequence: CASKGEIENTEAFF.

The chain is built from TRBV7-7 and TRBJ1-1; tentative D call: TRBD1 (6 bases). This CDR3 has 14 residues. Deletions cut 4 bases from V and 0 bases from J, with 9 bases between. Germline V gives CDR1 SSHAT, CDR2 FNYEAQ (reference sequence). The CDR3 spells CASSSGGVNTEAFF. As DNA, the CDR3 is TGTGCCAGCAGCTCGGGGGGCGTGAACACTGAAGCTTTCTTT.

The rearrangement uses TRBV11-3 and TRBJ1-2, with D maybe TRBD1 (5 bases). Trimming stripped 1 base from V and 7 bases from J, with 19 bases between. The CDR3 is made up of 16 amino acids. Germline values: CDR1 SGHNT, CDR2 YENEEA. CDR3 sequence (DNA): TGTGCCAGCAGCTTAGGTCTTGGCAAGGGGCTTGGTGGCTACACCTTC. Translating it yields CASSLGLGKGLGGYTF. Full variable domain (rest looked up from reference TRBV11-3 and TRBJ1-2): EAGVVQSPRYKIIEKKQPVAFWCNPISGHNTLYWYLQNLGQGPELLIRYENEEAVDDSQLPKDRFSAERLKGVDSTLKIQPAELGDSAVYLCASSLGLGKGLGGYTFGSGTRLTVV.

The chain joins TRBV1 to TRBJ2-1; the table calls TRBD2, which could not be checked here. TRBV1 is a known pseudogene. CDR3 length: 14 amino acids. This CDR3 is CASSPGLEGDEQFF. The CDR3 DNA sequence: TGCGCCAGCAGCCCCGGTCTGGAGGGCGATGAGCAGTTCTTC.

This chain joins TRBV7-1 and TRBJ2-3; 10 bases align to TRBD2. TRBV7-1 is an ORF, with its function uncertain. The length of the CDR3 is 16 residues. V gave up 4 bases and J gave up 1 base; unmatched junction bases: 5. The CDR3 DNA follows: TGTGCCAGCAGCTTCACCAGCGGGAGGGGCACAGATACGCAGTATTTT. Residues: CASSFTSGRGTDTQYF.

The J gene is TRBJ2-7, the V gene TRBV11-3; 9 bases are shared with TRBD1. The CDR3 length is 17 residues. Germline V gives CDR1 SGHNT, CDR2 YENEEA. V lost 3 bases to trimming and J lost 4 bases; unmatched junction nucleotides: 13. DNA for the CDR3: TGTGCCAGCAGCTTGGGCCCGGGACAGGGAGTCCGGTACGAGCAGTACTTC. Residues: CASSLGPGQGVRYEQYF. Drawing the rest from reference TRBV11-3 and TRBJ2-7, the complete variable domain is EAGVVQSPRYKIIEKKQPVAFWCNPISGHNTLYWYLQNLGQGPELLIRYENEEAVDDSQLPKDRFSAERLKGVDSTLKIQPAELGDSAVYLCASSLGPGQGVRYEQYFGPGTRLTVT.

This rearrangement joins TRBV11-3 to TRBJ1-5; TRBD1 agrees at 9 bases. Trimming removed 1 base from V and 6 bases from J; junction bases left unmatched: 10. Germline V gene sequence: CDR1 SGHNT, CDR2 YENEEA. The CDR3 covers 17 residues. The CDR3 loop reads CASSLGTGVPSGQPQHF. CDR3 in DNA: TGTGCCAGCAGCTTAGGGACAGGGGTACCCAGCGGTCAGCCCCAGCATTTT.

The chain employs TRBV18 and TRBJ2-7, with D perhaps matching TRBD1 or TRBD2 (5 bases each). Germline loops: CDR1 KGHSH, CDR2 LQKENI. The CDR3 totals 14 residues. Trimming cost V 5 bases and J 2 bases, with 13 bases left between them. Written as DNA, the CDR3 is TGTGCCAGCTCAGACCCTGGGGGTACCTACGAGCAGTACTTC. This sequence encodes CASSDPGGTYEQYF.

This clone was observed a few times. This chain connects TRBV6-8 to TRBJ2-7; 11 positions match TRBD2. J lost 2 bases, V lost 6 bases, and 6 bases had no gene match. This CDR3 region has 15 residues. Germline CDR1 MNHGY, CDR2 SAAAGT. The CDR3 sequence: CASRKTSGTPYEQYF. The DNA of the CDR3 is TGTGCCAGCAGGAAGACTAGCGGGACCCCCTACGAGCAGTACTTC.

The chain recombines TRBV12-5 with TRBJ1-1, with no clear D. Per the germline V gene, CDR1 is LGHNT and CDR2 is FRNRAP. This CDR3 contains 12 residues. The CDR3 region has the DNA TGTGCCAGCACCCCTGATGACACTGAAGCTTTCTTT. Translating gives CASTPDDTEAFF.